This passage covers 14 T cell receptor beta chains from one sample sequenced in a study of T-cell reconstitution after alpha-beta-depleted transplantation in children. During its preparation, the TCRbeta library received unique molecular identifiers. One entry per CDR3 protein, called by TCRdb with MiXCR from the PCR reads. Of approximately 290,000 distinct CDR3 sequences listed, more than 9% are singletons. Sequences were derived from peripheral blood, sampled 180 days after TCRalphabeta/CD19-depleted stem cell transplant. The receptor source for this set is a male patient aged 2 to 9 who had a stem cell transplant for chronic granulomatous disease, so the T cells may come from the graft donor.

This clonotype was counted ten times or more. The V gene is TRBV9, the J gene TRBJ2-2; no definite D call. This CDR3 has 14 residues. V lost 0 bases to trimming and J lost 7 bases, with 10 bases between them. In germline, CDR1 is SGDLS, CDR2 YYNGEE. DNA of the CDR3: TGTGCCAGCAGCGTAGCGTTAGCCTTCGGGGAGCTGTTTTTT. Translating gives CASSVALAFGELFF.

This clonotype was observed many times. The chain employs TRBV6-1 and TRBJ2-2; D remains unclear. Trimming shortened V by 10 bases and J by 1 base, and 13 bases separated the two germline ends. CDR1 is MNHNS and CDR2 is SASEGT in the germline V gene. CDR3 length: 14 amino acids. The CDR3 DNA sequence: TGTGCCACCTCGGCGTCCGAGAACACCGGGGAGCTGTTTTTT. It specifies CATSASENTGELFF.

Of note for this clonotype: This may be a read error, as it is one base from a much larger clone. Since no conserved phenylalanine or tryptophan closes the CDR3, a read error is the likely cause. This sequence joins TRBV6-1 and TRBJ2-1, with 7 nucleotides matching TRBD1. The CDR3 has 15 amino acids. The V segment lost 6 bases and the J segment 5 bases; nucleotides outside the gene matches: 10. Germline values: CDR1 MNHNS, CDR2 SASEGT. In nucleotides, the CDR3 is TGTGCCAGCAGGCGACAGGGTACGTCAAACAATGAGCAGTTCTCC. Its translation is CASRRQGTSNNEQFS.

This clonotype was seen many times. This chain joins TRBV3-1 and TRBJ2-7, with 7 bases matching TRBD1. This CDR3 is 17 amino acids long. CDR1 LGHDT and CDR2 YNNKEL come from the germline V gene (reference sequence). The V segment lost 0 bases and the J segment 1 base; nucleotides outside the gene matches: 9. CDR3 protein: CASSQEVRGRWSYEQYF. In DNA, the CDR3 is TGTGCCAGCAGCCAAGAGGTGAGGGGGCGCTGGTCCTACGAGCAGTACTTC.

Comments on this clonotype: This clone may be a read error of a much larger clone one base away. V and J are TRBV7-6 and TRBJ2-3, with 12 bases aligning to TRBD2. The CDR3 covers 20 residues. Germline CDR1 reads SGHVS; CDR2 reads FNYEAQ. Germline trimming cut 1 base from V and 0 bases from J; bases unmatched to any gene: 11. The CDR3 sequence is CASSLGTGTSGYGSTDTQYF. Here the CDR3 DNA reads TGTGCCAGCAGCTTAGGAACCGGGACTAGCGGGTATGGTAGCACAGATACGCAGTATTTT.

This clonotype was detected ten times or more. The chain carries TRBV29-1 and TRBJ2-7; D tentatively fits TRBD1 or TRBD2 (5 bases each). The V end was cut by 4 bases, the J end by 3 bases, with 10 bases between. Germline CDR1 reads SQVTM; CDR2 reads ANQGSEA. The CDR3 has 12 amino acids. Here the CDR3 DNA reads TGCAGCGTTGCGGGGCAGGACTACGAGCAGTACTTC. It yields the protein CSVAGQDYEQYF.

The gene calls are TRBV7-9 and TRBJ1-1, with TRBD1 identical over 7 bases. The CDR3 length is 16 residues. J gave up 0 bases and V 1 base, and 5 bases lay outside the gene matches. Germline CDR1 is SEHNR and CDR2 is FQNEAQ (reference sequence). CDR3 amino acids: CASSLGRQGMNTEAFF. The CDR3 DNA reads as TGTGCCAGCAGCTTAGGGAGACAGGGTATGAACACTGAAGCTTTCTTT.

This clonotype was counted only a few times. The chain combines TRBV2 with TRBJ2-3, with D hard to call. The V end was cut by 9 bases, the J end by 2 bases, with 24 bases between. Germline V gene lookup returns CDR1 SNHLY and CDR2 FYNNEI. The CDR3 consists of 17 residues. The CDR3 DNA reads TGTGCCAGAGCTTTGGATCCTCTAAGCAAGGCCACAGATACGCAGTATTTT. Residues: CARALDPLSKATDTQYF. The entire variable domain, with the rest obtained from reference TRBV2 and TRBJ2-3, is as follows: EPEVTQTPSHQVTQMGQEVILRCVPISNHLYFYWYRQILGQKVEFLVSFYNNEISEKSEIFDDQFSVERPDGSNFTLKIRSTKLEDSAMYFCARALDPLSKATDTQYFGPGTRLTVL.

This clonotype was detected ten times or more. This sequence joins TRBV29-1 and TRBJ2-3, with D possibly TRBD2 on 6 matching bases. Germline V lookup: CDR1 SQVTM, CDR2 ANQGSEA. V lost 8 bases and J lost 1, with 19 bases in between. This CDR3 is 15 amino acids long. Here the CDR3 DNA reads TGCAGCATCCCCCCTCCTGGCGGGGGCACAGATACGCAGTATTTT. This codes for CSIPPPGGGTDTQYF.

This clonotype showed up just a few times. This chain uses TRBV12-3 or TRBV12-4 with TRBJ2-5; D may correspond to TRBD1 or TRBD2 (5 bases each). Trimming shortened V by 3 bases and J by 5 bases, and 10 bases separated the two germline ends. The CDR3 consists of 13 residues. As DNA, the CDR3 is TGTGCCAGCAGTTTGTGGGGGAGCGAGACCCAGTACTTC. The encoded protein is CASSLWGSETQYF.

This clonotype came up many times. The rearrangement uses TRBV27 and TRBJ2-1; either TRBD1 or TRBD2 may fit D (5 bases each). Trimming took 4 bases from V and 0 from J, leaving 16 bases between them. CDR3 length: 17 amino acids. Germline V gene data show CDR1 as MNHEY and CDR2 as SMNVEV (reference sequence). The CDR3 region has the DNA TGTGCCAGCAGTTCATCACAGGTGGCGGGCTCCTACAATGAGCAGTTCTTC. It encodes CASSSSQVAGSYNEQFF.

This clonotype was picked up many times. This rearrangement joins TRBV12-3 or TRBV12-4 to TRBJ2-1; 15 nucleotides align to TRBD2. The ends lost 1 base at V and 8 bases at J; junction bases unmatched: 3. The CDR3 totals 16 residues. The CDR3 region has the DNA TGTGCCAGCAGTTTAGAGGGGACTAGCGGGAGGTATGAGCAGTTCTTC. This gives the protein CASSLEGTSGRYEQFF.

Comment on this clonotype: A much more abundant neighbour one base away suggests this may be a read error. V is TRBV9 and J is TRBJ1-4; D unresolved. Germline V gene data show CDR1 as SGDLS and CDR2 as YYNGEE. The CDR3 extends over 12 amino acids. The CDR3 loop is CAGSVGNEKLFF. The DNA of the CDR3 is TGTGCCGGCAGCGTAGGTAATGAAAAACTGTTTTTT. Variable domain in full (rest from reference TRBV9 and TRBJ1-4): DSGVTQTPKHLITATGQRVTLRCSPRSGDLSVYWYQQSLDQGLQFLIQYYNGEERAKGNILERFSAQQFPDLHSELNLSSLELGDSALYFCAGSVGNEKLFFGSGTQLSVL.

Worth noting for this clonotype: The junction differs from germline at one of its ends, possibly a read error. The chain is built from TRBV30 and TRBJ2-7; TRBD2 agrees at 12 bases. This CDR3 comprises 10 residues. Germline V lookup: CDR1 GTSNPN, CDR2 SVGIG (reference sequence). The CDR3 spells CAWRTSGIFF. The CDR3 DNA reads TGTGCCTGGCGGACTAGCGGGATTTTCTTC.